The following is a TCR beta chain sequence with its context. Its antigen is not identified. The sample comes from a study of cytomegalovirus exposure and HLA in healthy donors. Study-wide context: Early released data comprised around 80 million unique TCRs from HLA-typed donors. Study conclusions and caveats: The authors reported that TCR beta sequences could predict HLA-A and HLA-B alleles. These predictions were accurate for most subjects in the first cohort.

Researchers ran the PCR with 60 Vbeta and 13 Jbeta primers. TCRdb's copy holds only in-frame clones and misses some; the assay was immunoSEQ multiplex PCR. The data hold some 200,000 clones, with roughly 83% observed a single time. Trimming cost V 3 bases and J 4 bases; bases outside gene matches: 8. The CDR3 is made up of 16 amino acids. Germline V lookup: CDR1 LGHNA, CDR2 YNFKEQ. Sequenced: PBMCs. The gene calls are TRBV4-2 and TRBJ2-5, with 10 bases lining up with TRBD2. The TCR was taken from a girl between 10 and 17 years old in good health and CMV-seronegative. The CDR3 sequence: CASSQSHSGGRETQYF. CDR3 bases: TGTGCCAGCAGCCAGTCTCATAGCGGGGGGAGAGAGACCCAGTACTTC.